These T cell receptor beta chains were read from a single sample in a study of beta chain features in type 1 diabetes. Clones were sequenced by immunoSEQ multiplex PCR, and TCRdb holds only the in-frame ones, with some missing. The sample includes 70,000 to 95,000 clones, under 35% seen only once; the top ten take over 0.35%. The sample was stem cell memory CD4+ T cells from blood. Every receptor here comes from a woman aged 18-35 years in good health. Each CDR3 is given with its conserved first and last residue. A D gene is named only where the DNA matches it firmly. Not all rows give a size; the values are once, few, many and, for expanded clones, a class.

size,D,J,V,DNA,CDR3
few,NA,TRBJ2-4,TRBV18,TGTGCCAGCTCAAAGGGTAGGGAGGAAGCCAAAAACATTCAGTACTTC,CASSKGREEAKNIQYF
NA,NA,TRBJ1-1,TRBV7-9,TGTGCCAGCAGCTTATGGGGCCTGAACACTGAAGCTTTCTTT,CASSLWGLNTEAFF
few,NA,TRBJ1-1,TRBV7-9,TGTGCCAGCAGCACAACCGACAGGCTTCAAGCTTTCTTT,CASSTTDRLQAFF
few,NA,TRBJ2-1,TRBV7-9,TGTGCCAGCAGCCCACGGACAGTTTACAATGAGCAGTTCTTC,CASSPRTVYNEQFF
NA,TRBD1,TRBJ2-7,TRBV2,TGTGCCAGCACCGGGACAGGGGTAGGAGAGCAGTACTTC,CASTGTGVGEQYF
few,TRBD1,TRBJ2-3,TRBV18,TGTGCCAGCTCACCACCGGGACAGAGCACAGATACGCAGTATTTT,CASSPPGQSTDTQYF
NA,NA,TRBJ1-4,TRBV30,TGTGCCTGGAGCCCGCGGGGGCGGACTTGGGAAAAACTGTTTTTT,CAWSPRGRTWEKLFF
once,TRBD2,TRBJ2-2,TRBV18,TGTGCCAGCTCACCCACCGGGACTAGCGGGGCGAACACCGGGGAGCTGTTTTTT,CASSPTGTSGANTGELFF
NA,TRBD2,TRBJ2-5,TRBV4-1,TGCGCCAGCAGCCGACCGGGACTAGGGCAAGAGACCCAGTACTTC,CASSRPGLGQETQYF
NA,TRBD1,TRBJ1-2,TRBV18,TGTGCCAGCTCACCACAAAGGACAGGGGACGGCTATGGCTACACCTTC,CASSPQRTGDGYGYTF
few,NA,TRBJ1-5,TRBV19,TGTGCCAGTAGTAAGGGAGGCAATCAGCCCCAGCATTTT,CASSKGGNQPQHF
NA,TRBD1,TRBJ2-5,TRBV19,TGTGCCAGTAGCCCTACCGGGACAGGGATGGGGACCCAGTACTTC,CASSPTGTGMGTQYF
NA,TRBD2,TRBJ2-5,TRBV5-4,TGTGCCAGCAGCCCGGGACTAGCGGGCAGCCTCCAAGAGACCCAGTACTTC,CASSPGLAGSLQETQYF
few,NA,TRBJ1-1,TRBV19,TGTGCCACCATAGACCCCTACAGCGGTCGGGAAGCTTTCTTT,CATIDPYSGREAFF
NA,TRBD2,TRBJ2-7,TRBV7-8,TGTGCCAGCAGCTTTAGTAGGACTAGCGGGAGCCTAGAGCAGTACTTC,CASSFSRTSGSLEQYF
few,TRBD1,TRBJ2-1,TRBV12-5,TGTGCTAGTGGTTTGGATACAGGGGCGTACAATGAGCAGTTCTTC,CASGLDTGAYNEQFF
NA,NA,TRBJ2-1,TRBV27,TGTGCCAGCAGTCTGGTGGGCGCGGTTGACAGGAATGAGCAGTTCTTC,CASSLVGAVDRNEQFF
NA,TRBD1,TRBJ2-2,TRBV5-4,TGTGCCAGCACCGAGACAGGGGCCGGGGAGCTGTTTTTT,CASTETGAGELFF
few,NA,TRBJ2-2,TRBV9,TGTGCCAGCAGCGGAGGAGATGGGACTGACACCGGGGAGCTGTTTTTT,CASSGGDGTDTGELFF
NA,NA,TRBJ1-5,TRBV18,TGTGCCAGCTCACCACCCGGTAGCAATCAGCCCCAGCATTTT,CASSPPGSNQPQHF
few,NA,TRBJ1-2,TRBV5-6,TGTGCCAGCAGCTTGGGGGGGGTATATGGCTACACCTTC,CASSLGGVYGYTF
NA,NA,TRBJ2-5,TRBV27,TGTGCCAGCAGTACAGGGTTAGAGACCCAGTACTTC,CASSTGLETQYF
NA,NA,TRBJ2-7,TRBV30,TGTGCCTGGAGTCGCGGACAGGGAGGGATGAGGCAGTACTTC,CAWSRGQGGMRQYF
NA,NA,TRBJ2-3,TRBV6-1,TGTGCCAGCGATAAGAGGGCCGAAGATACGCAGTATTTT,CASDKRAEDTQYF